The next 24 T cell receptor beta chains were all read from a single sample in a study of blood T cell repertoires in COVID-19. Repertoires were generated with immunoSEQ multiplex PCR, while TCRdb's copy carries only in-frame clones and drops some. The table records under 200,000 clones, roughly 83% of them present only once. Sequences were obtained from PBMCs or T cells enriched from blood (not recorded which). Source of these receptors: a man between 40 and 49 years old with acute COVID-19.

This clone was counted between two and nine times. CDR3 region: CASGYRGNQPQHF. In DNA form, the CDR3 reads TGTGCCAGCGGATACCGGGGAAATCAGCCCCAGCATTTT. The chain carries TRBV6-5 and TRBJ1-5; D unclear. The CDR3 consists of 13 residues. Germline CDR1 MNHEY, CDR2 SVGAGI. V dropped 8 bases and J dropped 4 bases, with 12 bases sitting between them.

CDR3 loop: CASSLAGSGSGSGEQFF. In nucleotides, the CDR3 is TGTGCCAGCAGTTTAGCCGGGAGTGGTAGCGGGAGTGGTGAGCAGTTCTTC. The J gene is TRBJ2-1, the V gene TRBV5-6; 9 bases are a match to TRBD2. Germline CDR1 and CDR2: SGHDT and YYEEEE. V lost 5 bases to trimming and J lost 9 bases; unmatched junction nucleotides: 18. The CDR3 has 17 amino acids.

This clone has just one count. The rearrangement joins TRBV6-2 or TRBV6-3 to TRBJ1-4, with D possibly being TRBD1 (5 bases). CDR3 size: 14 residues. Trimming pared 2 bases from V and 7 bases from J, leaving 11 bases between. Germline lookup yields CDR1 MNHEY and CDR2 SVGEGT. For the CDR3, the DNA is TGTGCCAGCAGTTACCCCGGCGGGGCTGAAAAACTGTTTTTT. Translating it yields CASSYPGGAEKLFF.

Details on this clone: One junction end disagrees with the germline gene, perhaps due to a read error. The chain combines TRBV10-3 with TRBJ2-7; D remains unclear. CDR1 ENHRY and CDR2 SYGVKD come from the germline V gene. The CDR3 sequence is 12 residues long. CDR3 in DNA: TGTGCCATCAGTGTGGCTAGTGTCGAGCAGTACTTT. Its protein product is CAISVASVEQYF.

CDR3 sequence: CASSLPGVEAFF. CDR3 nucleotides: TGTGCCAGCAGTTTACCGGGAGTTGAAGCTTTCTTT. The chain carries TRBV28 and TRBJ1-1; D ambiguous. The CDR3 is made up of 12 amino acids. V was pared by 2 bases and J by 7 bases, with 8 bases between. CDR1 is MDHEN and CDR2 is SYDVKM in the germline V gene.

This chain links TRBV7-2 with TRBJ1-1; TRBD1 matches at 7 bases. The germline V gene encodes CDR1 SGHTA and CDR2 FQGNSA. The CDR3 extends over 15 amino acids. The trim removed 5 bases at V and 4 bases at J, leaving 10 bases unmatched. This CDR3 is CASSKGGLGGTEAFF. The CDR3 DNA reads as TGTGCCAGCAGCAAAGGGGGCCTGGGGGGCACTGAAGCTTTCTTT.

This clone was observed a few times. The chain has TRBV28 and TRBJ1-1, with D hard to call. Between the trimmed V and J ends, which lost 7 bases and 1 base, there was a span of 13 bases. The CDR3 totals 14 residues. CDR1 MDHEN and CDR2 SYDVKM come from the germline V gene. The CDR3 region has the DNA TGTGCCAGCATTAAACCTTCAGGGAACACTGAAGCTTTCTTT. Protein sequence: CASIKPSGNTEAFF.

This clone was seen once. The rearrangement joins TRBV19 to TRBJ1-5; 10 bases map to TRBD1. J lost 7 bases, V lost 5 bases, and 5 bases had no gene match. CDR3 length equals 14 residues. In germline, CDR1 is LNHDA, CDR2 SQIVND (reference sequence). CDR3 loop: CASSRGDRGQPQHF. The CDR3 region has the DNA TGTGCCAGTAGTCGTGGGGACAGGGGCCAGCCCCAGCATTTT. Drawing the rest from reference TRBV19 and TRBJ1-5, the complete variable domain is DGGITQSPKYLFRKEGQNVTLSCEQNLNHDAMYWYRQDPGQGLRLIYYSQIVNDFQKGDIAEGYSVSREKKESFPLTVTSAQKNPTAFYLCASSRGDRGQPQHFGDGTRLSIL.

CDR3 in amino acids: CASSRIAGKKSSYEQYF. The CDR3 DNA follows: TGTGCCAGCAGCCGGATAGCGGGAAAGAAGTCGTCCTACGAGCAGTACTTC. V and J are TRBV11-2 and TRBJ2-7; 8 bases match TRBD2. Trimming removed 5 bases from V and 1 base from J; junction bases left unmatched: 13. The germline CDR1 and CDR2 sequences are SGHAT and FQNNGV. This CDR3 spans 17 amino acids.

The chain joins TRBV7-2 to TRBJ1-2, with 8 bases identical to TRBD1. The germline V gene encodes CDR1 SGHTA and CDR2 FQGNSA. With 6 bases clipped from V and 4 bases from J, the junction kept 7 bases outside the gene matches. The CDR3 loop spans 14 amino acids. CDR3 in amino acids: CASSPTGDLYGYTF. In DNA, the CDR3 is TGTGCCAGCAGTCCGACAGGGGACCTCTATGGCTACACCTTC.

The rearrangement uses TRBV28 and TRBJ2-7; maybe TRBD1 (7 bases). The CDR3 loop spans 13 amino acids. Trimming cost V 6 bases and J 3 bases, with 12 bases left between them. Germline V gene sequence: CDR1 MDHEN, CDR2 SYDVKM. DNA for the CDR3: TGTGCCAGCAGGCGACAGGGAGGCTACGAGCAGTACTTC. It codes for CASRRQGGYEQYF.

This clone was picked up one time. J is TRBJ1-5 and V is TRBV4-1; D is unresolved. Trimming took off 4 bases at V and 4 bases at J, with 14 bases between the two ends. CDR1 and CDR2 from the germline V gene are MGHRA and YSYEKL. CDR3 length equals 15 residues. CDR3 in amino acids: CASSPDLGSNQPQHF. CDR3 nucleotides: TGCGCCAGCAGCCCTGATTTGGGGAGTAATCAGCCCCAGCATTTT.

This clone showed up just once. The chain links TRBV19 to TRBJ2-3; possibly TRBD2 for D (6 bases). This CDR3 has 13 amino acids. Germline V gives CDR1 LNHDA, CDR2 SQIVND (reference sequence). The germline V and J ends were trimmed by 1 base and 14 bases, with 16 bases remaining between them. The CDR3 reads CASSIGPGTPAYF. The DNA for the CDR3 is TGTGCCAGTAGTATAGGACCCGGGACTCCCGCGTATTTT.

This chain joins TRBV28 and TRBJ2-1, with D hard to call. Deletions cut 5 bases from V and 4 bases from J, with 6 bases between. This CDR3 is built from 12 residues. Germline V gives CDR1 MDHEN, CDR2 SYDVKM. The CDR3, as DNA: TGTGCCAGCAGTCTCCTATACAATGAGCAGTTCTTC. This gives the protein CASSLLYNEQFF.

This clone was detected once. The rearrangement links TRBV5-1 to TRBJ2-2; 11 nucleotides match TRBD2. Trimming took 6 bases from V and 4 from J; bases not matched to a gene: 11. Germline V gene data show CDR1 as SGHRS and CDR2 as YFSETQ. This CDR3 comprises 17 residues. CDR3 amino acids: CASTPRVAGGGTGELFF. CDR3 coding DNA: TGCGCCAGCACCCCGCGGGTAGCGGGAGGGGGCACCGGGGAGCTGTTTTTT.

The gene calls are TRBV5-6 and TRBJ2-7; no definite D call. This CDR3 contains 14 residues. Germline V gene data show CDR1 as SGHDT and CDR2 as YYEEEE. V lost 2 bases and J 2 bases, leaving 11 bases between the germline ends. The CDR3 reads CASSFFVNTYEQYF. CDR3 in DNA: TGTGCCAGCAGCTTTTTCGTAAATACCTACGAGCAGTACTTC. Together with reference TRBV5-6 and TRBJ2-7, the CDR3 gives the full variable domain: DAGVTQSPTHLIKTRGQQVTLRCSPKSGHDTVSWYQQALGQGPQFIFQYYEEEERQRGNFPDRFSGHQFPNYSSELNVNALLLGDSALYLCASSFFVNTYEQYFGPGTRLTVT.

This CDR3 is CASKYSGRAGYEQYF. The CDR3 DNA sequence: TGCGCCAGCAAGTACAGCGGGAGGGCCGGGTACGAGCAGTACTTC. The chain joins TRBV4-1 to TRBJ2-7; 10 bases line up with TRBD2. The germline gives CDR1 MGHRA, CDR2 YSYEKL. V lost 7 bases, J lost 4 bases, and 10 bases stayed unmatched. The CDR3 consists of 15 residues.

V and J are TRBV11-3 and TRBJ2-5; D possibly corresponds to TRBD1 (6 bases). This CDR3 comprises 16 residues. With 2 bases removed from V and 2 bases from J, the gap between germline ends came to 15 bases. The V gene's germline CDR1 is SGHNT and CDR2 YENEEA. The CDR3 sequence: CASSLIRGKLQETQYF. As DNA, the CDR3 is TGTGCCAGCAGCTTAATCAGGGGCAAATTACAAGAGACCCAGTACTTC.

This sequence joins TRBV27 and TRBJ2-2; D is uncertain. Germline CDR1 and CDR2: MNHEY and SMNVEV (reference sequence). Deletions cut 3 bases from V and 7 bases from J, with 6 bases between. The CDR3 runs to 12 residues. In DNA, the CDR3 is TGTGCCAGCAGTTTTTTCGGCGGGGAGCTGTTTTTT. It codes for CASSFFGGELFF.

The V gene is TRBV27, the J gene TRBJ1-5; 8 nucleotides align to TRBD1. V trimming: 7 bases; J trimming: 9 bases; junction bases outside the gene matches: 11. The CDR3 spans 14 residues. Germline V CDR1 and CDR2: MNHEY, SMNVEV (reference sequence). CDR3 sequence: CASTYRQGTGPQHF. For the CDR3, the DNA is TGTGCCAGCACCTATAGACAGGGGACTGGGCCCCAGCATTTT.

The CDR3 DNA is TGCGCCAGCAGCCAAGAAGTCCACTTCTTCGGTGAAAAACTGTTTTTT. It is translated as CASSQEVHFFGEKLFF. The chain has TRBV4-3 and TRBJ1-4; D is unresolved. This CDR3 region has 16 residues. The germline V gene encodes CDR1 LGHNA and CDR2 YSLEER. Trimming stripped 0 bases from V and 7 bases from J, with 15 bases between.

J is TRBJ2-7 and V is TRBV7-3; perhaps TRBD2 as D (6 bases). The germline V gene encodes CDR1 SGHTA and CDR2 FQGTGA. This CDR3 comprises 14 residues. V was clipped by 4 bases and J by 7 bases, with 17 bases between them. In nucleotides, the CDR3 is TGTGCCAGCAGCTGGGGAGGCGCCTTGGGGGAGCAGTACTTC. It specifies CASSWGGALGEQYF. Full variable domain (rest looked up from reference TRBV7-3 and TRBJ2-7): GAGVSQTPSNKVTEKGKYVELRCDPISGHTALYWYRQSLGQGPEFLIYFQGTGAADDSGLPNDRFFAVRPEGSVSTLKIQRTERGDSAVYLCASSWGGALGEQYFGPGTRLTVT.

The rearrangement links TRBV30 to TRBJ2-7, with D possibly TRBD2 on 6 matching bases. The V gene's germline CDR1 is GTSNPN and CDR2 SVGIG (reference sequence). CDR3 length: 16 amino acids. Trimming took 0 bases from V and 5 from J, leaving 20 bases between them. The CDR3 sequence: CAWSVPYAGRAHEQYF. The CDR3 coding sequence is TGTGCCTGGAGTGTACCCTACGCGGGACGGGCCCACGAGCAGTACTTC.

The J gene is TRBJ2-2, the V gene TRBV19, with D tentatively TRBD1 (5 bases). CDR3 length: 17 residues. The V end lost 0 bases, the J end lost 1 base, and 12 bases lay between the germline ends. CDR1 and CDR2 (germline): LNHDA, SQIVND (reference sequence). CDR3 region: CASSIEGGRGNTGELFF. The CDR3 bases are TGTGCCAGTAGTATAGAAGGCGGAAGGGGGAACACCGGGGAGCTGTTTTTT.